This T cell receptor beta chain stems from a study of T-cell memory formation after mild COVID-19. With regard to this clonotype: Its antigen is not identified.

TCRdb independently ran MiXCR on the 5' RACE reads; one entry per CDR3 protein. Among roughly 130,000 distinct CDR3 sequences, approximately 6.2% were seen once, and the ten largest hold approximately 2%. CDR1 SGHRS and CDR2 YFSETQ come from the germline V gene. The V and J ends lost 0 bases and 5 bases respectively, with 8 bases between them. CDR3 length: 13 residues. General study results and limits: Some clones that responded were present in memory (sampled pre-infection), which suggests cross-reactive memory joined.

The chain combines TRBV5-1 with TRBJ2-5, with D perhaps matching TRBD1 (6 bases). The receptor comes from an adult woman who had mild COVID-19 (a few samples of this study predate the infection). Cell type and time point are not known. The source material was PBMCs or a T cell subset sorted from them (not recorded which). The CDR3 here is CASSLAGDETQYF. For the CDR3, the DNA is TGCGCCAGCAGCTTGGCAGGGGACGAGACCCAGTACTTC.